The present T cell receptor (beta chain) was sequenced within a study of T cell responses to AZD1222 COVID-19 vaccine. The table came from immunoSEQ multiplex PCR; TCRdb's copy has only in-frame clones and leaves some out. The sample has 90,000 to 140,000 clones; 88% are singletons. Notes on the study in general: At study baseline, merely over 5 AZD1222 recipients were seropositive. Most donors were white British and more were female, and clonal diversity was possibly underestimated.

Remarks on this clone: What it recognizes is unknown.

The junction had 2 bases not matched to a gene; V was cut back by 2 bases and J by 4 bases. The germline V gene encodes CDR1 MNHEY and CDR2 SVGAGI. The CDR3 spans 15 residues. The gene calls are TRBV6-5 and TRBJ2-1; 10 bases match TRBD2. This receptor was identified in an adult in good health. The input for sequencing was peripheral blood, taken on day 0 of AZD1222 vaccination. This CDR3 reads CASSYETSGYNEQFF. CDR3 DNA sequence: TGTGCCAGCAGTTACGAGACTAGCGGGTACAATGAGCAGTTCTTC.